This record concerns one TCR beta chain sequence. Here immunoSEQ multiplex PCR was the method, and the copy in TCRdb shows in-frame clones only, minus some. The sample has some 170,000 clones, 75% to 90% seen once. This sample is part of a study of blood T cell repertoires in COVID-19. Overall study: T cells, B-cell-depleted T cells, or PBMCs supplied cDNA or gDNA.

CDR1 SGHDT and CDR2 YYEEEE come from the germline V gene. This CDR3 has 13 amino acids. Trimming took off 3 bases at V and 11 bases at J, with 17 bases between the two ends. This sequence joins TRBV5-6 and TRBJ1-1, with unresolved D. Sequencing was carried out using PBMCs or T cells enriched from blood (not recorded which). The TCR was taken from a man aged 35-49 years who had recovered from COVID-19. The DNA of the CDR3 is TGTGCCAGCAGCTCCGGACTTGGGATCGTGGCTTTCTTT. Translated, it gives CASSSGLGIVAFF.